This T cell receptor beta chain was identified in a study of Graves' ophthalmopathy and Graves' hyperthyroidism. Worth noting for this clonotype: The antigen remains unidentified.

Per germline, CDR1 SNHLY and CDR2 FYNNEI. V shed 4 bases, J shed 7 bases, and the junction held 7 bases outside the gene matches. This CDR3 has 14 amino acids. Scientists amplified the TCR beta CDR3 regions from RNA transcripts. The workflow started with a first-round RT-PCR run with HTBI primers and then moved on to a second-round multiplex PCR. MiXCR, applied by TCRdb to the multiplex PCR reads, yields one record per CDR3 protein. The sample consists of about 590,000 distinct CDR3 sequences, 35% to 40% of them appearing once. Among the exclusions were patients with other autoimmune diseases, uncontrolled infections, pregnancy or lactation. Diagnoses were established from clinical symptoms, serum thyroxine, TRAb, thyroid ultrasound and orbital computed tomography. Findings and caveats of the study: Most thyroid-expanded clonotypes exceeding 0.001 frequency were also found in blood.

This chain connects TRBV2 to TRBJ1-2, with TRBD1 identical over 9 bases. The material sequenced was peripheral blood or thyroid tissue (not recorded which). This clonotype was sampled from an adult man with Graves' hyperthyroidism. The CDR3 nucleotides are TGTGCCAGCAGTGTTATGCTGGACAGGGGTGGCTACACCTTC. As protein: CASSVMLDRGGYTF.